This T cell receptor (beta chain) was captured in a study of cytomegalovirus exposure and HLA in healthy donors. Study-wide findings and caveats: Roughly even sequencing depth across donors was the assumption behind the presence/absence analyses. Highly shared variants forming one cluster were likely a sequencing artifact.

In nominal health when sampled, donors likely had unrecorded immune exposures nonetheless. This PCR relied on a set of 60 Vbeta primers and 13 Jbeta primers. Produced via immunoSEQ multiplex PCR; TCRdb's table is partial and in-frame only. The sample lists some 130,000 clones, approximately 80% seen once, with 1% in the top ten. Trimming took 0 bases from V and 7 from J, leaving 12 bases between them. The CDR3 extends over 14 amino acids. Germline CDR1 and CDR2: KGHSH and LQKENI. Comment on this clone: Its specificity is not known.

Sequencing input: PBMCs. This clonotype originated in a man aged 35 to 55 in good health and CMV-seronegative. The genes are TRBV18 and TRBJ1-2; tentatively, D is TRBD1 (5 bases). The CDR3 loop reads CASSPPEGRGGYTF. DNA of the CDR3: TGTGCCAGCTCACCACCGGAGGGACGAGGTGGCTACACCTTC.